The clone carrying this T cell receptor (beta chain) came up a few times. This sample stems from a study of Graves' ophthalmopathy and Graves' hyperthyroidism. The CDR3 covers 14 residues. In germline, CDR1 is MDHEN, CDR2 SYDVKM. The ends were cut back, 7 bases at V and 5 bases at J, with 18 bases in the middle. RNA transcripts served as template for amplifying TCR beta CDR3 sequences. HTBI primers were used in a first-round RT-PCR, which preceded a second-round multiplex PCR. TCRdb independently ran MiXCR on the multiplex PCR reads; one entry per CDR3 protein. The sample lists around 1.1 million distinct CDR3 sequences, 36% occurring once.

The receptor was isolated from an adult man with Graves' hyperthyroidism. Specimen: peripheral blood or thyroid tissue (not recorded which). V is TRBV28 and J is TRBJ2-7, with D possibly being TRBD2 (7 bases). As DNA, the CDR3 is TGTGCCAGCACCTACGGTGGGGGGGCCCACGAGCAGTACTTC. It codes for CASTYGGGAHEQYF.